This paragraph reports one T cell receptor beta chain. Antigen unknown. The CDR3 covers 19 residues. In germline, CDR1 is LGHNA, CDR2 YSLEER. V dropped 0 bases and J dropped 11; count of bases not matched to a gene: 17. This entry belongs to a study of blood T cells in healthy people across ages. Study observations and caveats: Expanded clonotype shifts may have been confounded, as the donors had an unknown CMV status. TCR beta diversity correlated strongly with naive T cell percentage.

With a J-beta primer mix and a sample-barcoded 5' primer, a second PCR ran about 6 to 11 cycles. The template-switch adaptor, which had 12 random nucleotides, put a tag on each cDNA molecule. TCRdb analysed the 5' RACE reads with MiXCR anew, one entry per CDR3 protein. This table has about a million distinct CDR3 sequences, roughly two fifths appearing once. The chain carries TRBV4-3 and TRBJ2-6, with TRBD1 matching 9 bases. The origin of this receptor is a man aged 18 to 29 in good health. Sequenced input: blood. The CDR3 region is CASSQDGSPFGTGTDVLTF. For the CDR3, the DNA is TGCGCCAGCAGCCAAGATGGAAGTCCGTTCGGGACAGGGACCGACGTCCTGACTTTC.